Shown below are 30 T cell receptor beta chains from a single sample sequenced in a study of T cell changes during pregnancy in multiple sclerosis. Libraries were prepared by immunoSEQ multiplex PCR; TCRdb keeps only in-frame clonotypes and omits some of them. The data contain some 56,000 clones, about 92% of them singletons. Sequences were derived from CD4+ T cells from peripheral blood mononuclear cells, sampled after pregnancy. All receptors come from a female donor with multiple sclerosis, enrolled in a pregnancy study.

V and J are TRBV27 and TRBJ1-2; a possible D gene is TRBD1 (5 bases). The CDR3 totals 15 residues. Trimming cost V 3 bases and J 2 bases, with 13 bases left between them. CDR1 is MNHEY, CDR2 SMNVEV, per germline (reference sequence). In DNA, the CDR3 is TGTGCCAGCAGTTTGGAGGGGCCGACGAACTATGGCTACACCTTC. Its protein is CASSLEGPTNYGYTF.

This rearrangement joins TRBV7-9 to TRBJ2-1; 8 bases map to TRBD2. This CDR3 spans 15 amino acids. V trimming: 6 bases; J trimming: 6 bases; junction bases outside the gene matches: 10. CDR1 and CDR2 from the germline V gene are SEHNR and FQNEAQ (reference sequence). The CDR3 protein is CASRDGLAPSNEQFF. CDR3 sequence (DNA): TGTGCCAGCAGAGATGGACTAGCTCCGAGCAATGAGCAGTTCTTC.

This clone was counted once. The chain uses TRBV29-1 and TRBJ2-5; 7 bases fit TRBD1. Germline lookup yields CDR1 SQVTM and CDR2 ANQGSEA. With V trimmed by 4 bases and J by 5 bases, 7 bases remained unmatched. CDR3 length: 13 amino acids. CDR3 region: CSVAEGARETQYF. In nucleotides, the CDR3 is TGCAGCGTTGCCGAGGGGGCAAGGGAGACCCAGTACTTC. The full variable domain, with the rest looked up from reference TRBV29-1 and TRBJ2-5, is SAVISQKPSRDICQRGTSLTIQCQVDSQVTMMFWYRQQPGQSLTLIATANQGSEATYESGFVIDKFPISRPNLTFSTLTVSNMSPEDSSIYLCSVAEGARETQYFGPGTRLLVL.

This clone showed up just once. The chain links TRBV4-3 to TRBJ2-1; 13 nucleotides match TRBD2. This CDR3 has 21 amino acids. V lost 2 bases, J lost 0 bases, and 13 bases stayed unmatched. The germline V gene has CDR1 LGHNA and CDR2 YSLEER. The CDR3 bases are TGCGCCAGCAGCCAACGGGCCCCGGGACTAGCGGGGATCCCCTCCTACAATGAGCAGTTCTTC. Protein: CASSQRAPGLAGIPSYNEQFF.

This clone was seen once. The CDR3 loop reads CASSGTQGLSNEKLFF. Written as DNA, the CDR3 is TGTGCCAGCAGCGGTACACAGGGATTGTCTAATGAAAAACTGTTTTTT. The chain uses TRBV7-9 and TRBJ1-4; weak D call: TRBD1 (6 bases). There are 16 residues in the CDR3. The V gene's germline CDR1 is SEHNR and CDR2 FQNEAQ (reference sequence). V was cut by 5 bases and J by 3 bases, with 16 bases left in between. Based on the CDR3 plus reference TRBV7-9 and TRBJ1-4, the full variable domain is DTGVSQNPRHKITKRGQNVTFRCDPISEHNRLYWYRQTLGQGPEFLTYFQNEAQLEKSRLLSDRFSAERPKGSFSTLEIQRTEQGDSAMYLCASSGTQGLSNEKLFFGSGTQLSVL.

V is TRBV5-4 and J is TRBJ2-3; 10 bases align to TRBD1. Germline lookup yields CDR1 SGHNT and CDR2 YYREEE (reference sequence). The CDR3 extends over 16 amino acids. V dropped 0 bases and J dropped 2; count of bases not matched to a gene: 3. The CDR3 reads CASSLGDRGFTDTQYF. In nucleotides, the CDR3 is TGTGCCAGCAGCTTGGGGGACAGGGGTTTCACAGATACGCAGTATTTT.

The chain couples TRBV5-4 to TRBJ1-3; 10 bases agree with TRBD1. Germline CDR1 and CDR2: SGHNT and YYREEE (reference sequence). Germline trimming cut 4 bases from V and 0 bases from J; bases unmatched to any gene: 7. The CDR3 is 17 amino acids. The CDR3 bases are TGTGCCAGCAGCCGCGGGACAGGGGAGATCTCTGGAAACACCATATATTTT. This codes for CASSRGTGEISGNTIYF.

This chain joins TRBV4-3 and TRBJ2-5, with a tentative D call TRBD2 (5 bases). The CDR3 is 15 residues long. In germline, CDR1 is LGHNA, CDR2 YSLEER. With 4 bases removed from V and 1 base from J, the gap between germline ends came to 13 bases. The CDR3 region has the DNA TGCGCCAGCAGCCTAATAACTAGTCCCCAAGAGACCCAGTACTTC. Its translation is CASSLITSPQETQYF.

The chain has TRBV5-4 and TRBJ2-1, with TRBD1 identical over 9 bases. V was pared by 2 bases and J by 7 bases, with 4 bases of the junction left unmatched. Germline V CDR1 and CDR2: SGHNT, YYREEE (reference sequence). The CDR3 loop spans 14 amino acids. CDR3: CASSLQGAGNEQFF. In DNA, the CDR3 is TGTGCCAGCAGCTTACAGGGGGCCGGGAATGAGCAGTTCTTC. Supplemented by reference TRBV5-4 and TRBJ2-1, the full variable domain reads ETGVTQSPTHLIKTRGQQVTLRCSSQSGHNTVSWYQQALGQGPQFIFQYYREEENGRGNFPPRFSGLQFPNYSSELNVNALELDDSALYLCASSLQGAGNEQFFGPGTRLTVL.

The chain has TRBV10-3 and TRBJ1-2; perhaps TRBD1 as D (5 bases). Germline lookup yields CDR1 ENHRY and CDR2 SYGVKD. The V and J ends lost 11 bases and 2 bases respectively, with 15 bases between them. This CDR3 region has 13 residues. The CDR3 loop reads CASGPQGNYGYTF. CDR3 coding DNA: TGTGCCTCAGGTCCCCAGGGAAACTATGGCTACACCTTC.

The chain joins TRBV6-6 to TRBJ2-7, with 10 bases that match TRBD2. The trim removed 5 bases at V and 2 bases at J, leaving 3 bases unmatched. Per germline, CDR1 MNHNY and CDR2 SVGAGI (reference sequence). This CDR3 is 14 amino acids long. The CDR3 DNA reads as TGTGCCAGCAGTCGTAGCGGGGGGCCCTACGAGCAGTACTTC. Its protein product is CASSRSGGPYEQYF.

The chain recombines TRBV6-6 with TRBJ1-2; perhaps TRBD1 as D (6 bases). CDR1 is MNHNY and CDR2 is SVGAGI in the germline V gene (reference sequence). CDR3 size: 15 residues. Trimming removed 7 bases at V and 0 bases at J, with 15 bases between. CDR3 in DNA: TGTGCCAGCACCCCCACAGGGCTCGCTAACTATGGCTACACCTTC. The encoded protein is CASTPTGLANYGYTF.

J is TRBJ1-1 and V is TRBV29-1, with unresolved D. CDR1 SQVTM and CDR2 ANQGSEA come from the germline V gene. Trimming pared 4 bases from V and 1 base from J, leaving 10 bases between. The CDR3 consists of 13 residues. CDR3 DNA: TGCAGCGTTGTTGTCAGACAGAACACTGAAGCTTTCTTT. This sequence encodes CSVVVRQNTEAFF.

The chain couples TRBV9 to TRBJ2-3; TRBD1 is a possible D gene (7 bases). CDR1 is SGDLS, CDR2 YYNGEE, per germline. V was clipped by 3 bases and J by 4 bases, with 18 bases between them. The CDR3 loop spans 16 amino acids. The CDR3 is CASSGRTGEVADTQYF. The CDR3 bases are TGTGCCAGCAGCGGCCGAACAGGGGAGGTGGCAGATACGCAGTATTTT.

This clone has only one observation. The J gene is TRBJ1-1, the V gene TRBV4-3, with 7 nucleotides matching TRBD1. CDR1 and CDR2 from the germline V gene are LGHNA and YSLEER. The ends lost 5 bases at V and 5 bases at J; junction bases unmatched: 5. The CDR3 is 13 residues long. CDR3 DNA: TGCGCCAGCAGCGCCAGGGGGAAGACTGAAGCTTTCTTT. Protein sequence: CASSARGKTEAFF.

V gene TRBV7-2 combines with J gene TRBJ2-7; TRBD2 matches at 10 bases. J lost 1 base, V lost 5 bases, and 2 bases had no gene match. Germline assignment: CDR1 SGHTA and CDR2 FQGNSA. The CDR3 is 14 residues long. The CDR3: CASSKLAGSYEQYF. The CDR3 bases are TGTGCCAGCAGCAAACTAGCGGGATCCTACGAGCAGTACTTC. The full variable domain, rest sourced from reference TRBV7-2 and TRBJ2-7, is GAGVSQSPSNKVTEKGKDVELRCDPISGHTALYWYRQSLGQGLEFLIYFQGNSAPDKSGLPSDRFSAERTGGSVSTLTIQRTQQEDSAVYLCASSKLAGSYEQYFGPGTRLTVT.

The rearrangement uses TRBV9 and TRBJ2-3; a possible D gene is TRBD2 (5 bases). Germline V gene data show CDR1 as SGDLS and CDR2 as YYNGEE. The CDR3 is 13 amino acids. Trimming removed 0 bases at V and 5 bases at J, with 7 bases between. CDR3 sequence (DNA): TGTGCCAGCAGCGTAGGGACTCTAGATACGCAGTATTTT. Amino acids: CASSVGTLDTQYF.

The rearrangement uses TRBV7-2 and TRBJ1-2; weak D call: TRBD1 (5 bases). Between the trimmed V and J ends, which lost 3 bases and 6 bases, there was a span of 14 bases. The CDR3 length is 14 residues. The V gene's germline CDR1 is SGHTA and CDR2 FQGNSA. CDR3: CASSFGGYGDGYTF. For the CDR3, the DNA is TGTGCCAGCAGCTTTGGGGGGTATGGGGATGGCTACACCTTC.

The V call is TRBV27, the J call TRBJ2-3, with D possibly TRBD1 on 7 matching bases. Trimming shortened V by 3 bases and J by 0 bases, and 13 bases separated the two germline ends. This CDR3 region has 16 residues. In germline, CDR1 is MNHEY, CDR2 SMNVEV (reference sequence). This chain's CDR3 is CASSFRGTASTDTQYF. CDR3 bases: TGTGCCAGCAGTTTCCGCGGGACAGCTAGCACAGATACGCAGTATTTT.

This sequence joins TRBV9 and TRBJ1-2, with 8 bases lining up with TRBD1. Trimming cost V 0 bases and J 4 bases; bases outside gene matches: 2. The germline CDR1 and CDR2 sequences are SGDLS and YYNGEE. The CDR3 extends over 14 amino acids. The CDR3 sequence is CASSVGGTGYGYTF. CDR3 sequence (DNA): TGTGCCAGCAGCGTAGGAGGGACAGGCTATGGCTACACCTTC.

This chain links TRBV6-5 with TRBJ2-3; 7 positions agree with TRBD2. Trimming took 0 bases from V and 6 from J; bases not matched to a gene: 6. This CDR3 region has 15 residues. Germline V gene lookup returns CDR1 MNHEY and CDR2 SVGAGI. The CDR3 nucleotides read TGTGCCAGCAGTTACTCGGGCCTAGCGGCGGATACGCAGTATTTT. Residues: CASSYSGLAADTQYF.

For the CDR3, the DNA is TGTGCCAGCGTGAGGGGACAGGGGCCCTATGGCTACACCTTC. As protein: CASVRGQGPYGYTF. The gene calls are TRBV6-1 and TRBJ1-2; 10 bases are a match to TRBD1. Germline V gene data show CDR1 as MNHNS and CDR2 as SASEGT. This CDR3 comprises 14 residues. The junction had 7 bases not matched to a gene; V was cut back by 8 bases and J by 4 bases.

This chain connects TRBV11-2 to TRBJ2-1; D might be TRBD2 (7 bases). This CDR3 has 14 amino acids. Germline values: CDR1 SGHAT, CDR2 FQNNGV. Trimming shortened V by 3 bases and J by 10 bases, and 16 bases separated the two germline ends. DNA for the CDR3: TGTGCCAGCAGCTTCCCCCGAGGGGGGGGCGAGCAGTTCTTC. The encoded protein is CASSFPRGGGEQFF.

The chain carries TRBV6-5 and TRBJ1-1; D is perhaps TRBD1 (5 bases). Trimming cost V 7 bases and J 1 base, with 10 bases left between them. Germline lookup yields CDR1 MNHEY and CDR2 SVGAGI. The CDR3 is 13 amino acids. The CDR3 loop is CASNPQGNTEAFF. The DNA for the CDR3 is TGTGCCAGCAATCCCCAGGGGAACACTGAAGCTTTCTTT.

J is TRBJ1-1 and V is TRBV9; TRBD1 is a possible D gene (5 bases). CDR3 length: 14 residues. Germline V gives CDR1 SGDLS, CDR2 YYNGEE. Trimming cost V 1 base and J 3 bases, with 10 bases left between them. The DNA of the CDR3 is TGTGCCAGCAGCGTACGACAGACGGACACTGAAGCTTTCTTT. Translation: CASSVRQTDTEAFF.

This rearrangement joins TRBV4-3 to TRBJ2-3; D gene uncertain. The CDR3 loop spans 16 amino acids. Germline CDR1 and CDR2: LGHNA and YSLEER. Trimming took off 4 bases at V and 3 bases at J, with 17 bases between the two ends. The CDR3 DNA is TGCGCCAGCAGCCTGAGAGGTGCCGGAGTAACAGATACGCAGTATTTT. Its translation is CASSLRGAGVTDTQYF.

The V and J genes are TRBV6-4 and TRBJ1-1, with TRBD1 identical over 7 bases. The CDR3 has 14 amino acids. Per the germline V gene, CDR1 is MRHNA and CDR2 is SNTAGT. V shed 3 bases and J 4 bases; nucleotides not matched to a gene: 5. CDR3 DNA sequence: TGTGCCAGCAGTGATAGATCAGGGGGCACTGAAGCTTTCTTT. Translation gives CASSDRSGGTEAFF.

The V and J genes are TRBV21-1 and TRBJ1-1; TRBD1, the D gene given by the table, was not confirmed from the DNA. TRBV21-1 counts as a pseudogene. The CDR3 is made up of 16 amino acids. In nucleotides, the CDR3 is TGTGCCAGCAGCAGTACAGGGGCGTGGATGAACACTGAAGCTTTCTTT. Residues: CASSSTGAWMNTEAFF.

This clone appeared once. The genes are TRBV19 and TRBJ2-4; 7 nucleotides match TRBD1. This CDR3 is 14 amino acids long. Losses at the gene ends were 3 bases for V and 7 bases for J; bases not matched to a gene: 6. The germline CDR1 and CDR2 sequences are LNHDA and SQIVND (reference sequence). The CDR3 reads CASSIVGGTNIQYF. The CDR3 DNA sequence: TGTGCCAGTAGTATCGTAGGGGGCACGAACATTCAGTACTTC.

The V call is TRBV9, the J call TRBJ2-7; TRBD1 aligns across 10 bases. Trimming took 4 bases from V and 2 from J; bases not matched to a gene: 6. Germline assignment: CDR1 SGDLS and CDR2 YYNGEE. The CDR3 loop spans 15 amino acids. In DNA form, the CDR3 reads TGTGCCAGCAGCCCTCGACAGGGGGCTCCCTACGAGCAGTACTTC. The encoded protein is CASSPRQGAPYEQYF.